This T cell receptor (beta chain) derives from a study of naive CD8 T cells in extremely preterm neonates. Samples were taken at extremely preterm deliveries at roughly 22-28 weeks of gestation. Sorted cells: live naive CD8+ T cells, CD45RA+CCR7+, Annexin V-negative. Sorted naive CD8+ T cell numbers ranged ~19,000 to ~100,000. The method was immunoSEQ multiplex PCR; TCRdb's version includes in-frame clones alone and lacks a portion of them. There are tens of thousands of clones in the sample; around 88% occur only once, and roughly 0.93% lies in the top ten. The study's findings and limits: Compared with all age groups, preterm neonates showed less repertoire richness. Term neonates under 0.5%, young children 0.03%, adults 0.01%; preterm neonates shared roughly 2.8%. Preterm infants showed shorter CDR3s, fewer N additions and less trimming than older groups.

On this clone: What it binds is unknown.

CDR3 size: 13 residues. Germline V gene sequence: CDR1 GTSNPN, CDR2 SVGIG (reference sequence). Trimming took 4 bases from V and 5 from J; bases not matched to a gene: 6. Sequenced material: naive CD8+ T cells from cord blood. J is TRBJ2-7 and V is TRBV30; 9 nucleotides line up with TRBD1. The clonotype was recovered from a boy who was born preterm. CDR3 DNA: TGTGCCTGGACGGACAGGGGAGGGGACGAGCAGTACTTC. It specifies CAWTDRGGDEQYF.